This T cell receptor beta chain was observed in a study of CD8+ T cells in alopecia areata. Overall study results and limits: Unlike in mice, where it was clearer, TCR sharing across patients was less clear, possibly HLA-related.

Following RNA extraction, reverse transcription yielded cDNA that acted as the sequencing template. Clones were read by immunoSEQ multiplex PCR, and TCRdb kept only the in-frame ones, dropping some. Of about 76,000 clones in the sample, around 67% were seen once. Regarding this clone: Its antigen remains unknown.

Looked up from germline, CDR1 is SGHRS and CDR2 is YFSETQ. After removal of 0 bases from V and 10 bases from J, the junction contained 5 bases not matched to a gene. The CDR3 is 13 residues long. Treatment reported: oral pan-JAK inhibitor, 5-10 mg twice daily. J is TRBJ2-3 and V is TRBV5-1, with 7 nucleotides matching TRBD2. Sequenced here: CD8+ T cells sorted from blood, sampled at week 24, from a patient treated with tofacitinib. The sequence was obtained from a human donor with alopecia areata. CDR3 residues: CASSLAERDAQYF. CDR3 sequence (DNA): TGCGCCAGCAGCTTGGCCGAGCGGGACGCGCAGTATTTT.